This is a list of T cell receptor beta chains from one sample in a study of cytomegalovirus exposure and HLA in healthy donors. Profiling relied on immunoSEQ multiplex PCR, and the TCRdb table lists in-frame clones only, not all of them. The table records 120,000 to 150,000 clones, 65% to 85% of them present only once. The specimen was PBMCs. The source is a woman aged 40 to 50 in good health and CMV-seropositive. Both conserved end residues are part of each CDR3. D genes are given only for firm matches. Expanded clones get a size class; other rows say once, few or many, or leave the size out.

J gene | clone size | D gene | V gene | CDR3 DNA | CDR3 protein
TRBJ1-1 | once | - | TRBV9 | TGTGCCAGCAGCTATATCCCCGCGGAGCCTGAAGCTTTCTTT | CASSYIPAEPEAFF
TRBJ2-5 | - | TRBD2 | TRBV7-9 | TGTGCCAGCAGTCGGCGACTAGCGGTCCAAGAGACCCAGTACTTC | CASSRRLAVQETQYF
TRBJ2-7 | - | - | TRBV30 | TGTGCCTGGAGTTTCACTAGCACGTTTGCGTCCGAGCAGTACTTC | CAWSFTSTFASEQYF
TRBJ1-1 | - | TRBD1 | TRBV19 | TGTGCCAGTAGTATGGCAGGGGGCACTGAAGCTTTCTTT | CASSMAGGTEAFF
TRBJ2-4 | - | - | TRBV5-8 | TGTGCCAGCCTCAAGAGGGACTTGGACATTCAGTACTTC | CASLKRDLDIQYF
TRBJ2-7 | - | TRBD1 | TRBV6-5 | TGTGCCAGCAGTTACTCTGCAGGGGGCGACGAGCAGTACTTC | CASSYSAGGDEQYF
TRBJ2-7 | - | TRBD2 | TRBV5-1 | TGCGCCAGCAGCCCGGAGGGACTAGCGGGTTACGAGCAGTACTTC | CASSPEGLAGYEQYF
TRBJ1-2 | - | - | TRBV9 | TGTGCCAGCAGCGTAGCTGTGGAGGGACACTATGGCTACACCTTC | CASSVAVEGHYGYTF
TRBJ2-1 | - | TRBD1 | TRBV15 | TGTGCCACCAGCTTCAGACAGGGGATTGACAATGAGCAGTTCTTC | CATSFRQGIDNEQFF
TRBJ2-7 | - | - | TRBV27 | TGTGCCAGCGGCAGGGGTATCTCCTACGAGCAGTACTTC | CASGRGISYEQYF
TRBJ2-2 | - | - | TRBV9 | TGTGCCAGCAGCGTAGCAGGAGGAAGGGAGCTGTTTTTT | CASSVAGGRELFF
TRBJ2-3 | few | - | TRBV11-1 | TGTGCCAGCAGCTTAGATCGGGGGGCCAGCACAGATACGCAGTATTTT | CASSLDRGASTDTQYF
TRBJ2-1 | few | - | TRBV7-3 | TGTGCCAGCAGCGCCAATCTGGCGGGGCCATACAATGAGCAGTTCTTC | CASSANLAGPYNEQFF
TRBJ2-7 | - | - | TRBV7-2 | TGTGCCAGCAGCTTGGGCGGGATGAGCTACGAGCAGTACTTC | CASSLGGMSYEQYF
TRBJ2-5 | - | TRBD1 | TRBV5-4 | TGTGCCAGCAGCTCCGGACAGGGGGAGACCCAGTACTTC | CASSSGQGETQYF
TRBJ2-1 | - | - | TRBV5-6 | TGTGCCAGCAGCACCACTAGGGTAATATACAATGAGCAGTTCTTC | CASSTTRVIYNEQFF
TRBJ1-6 | - | - | TRBV13 | TGTGCCAGCAGCTTAGGCGCGGTTGGATCACCCCTCCACTTT | CASSLGAVGSPLHF
TRBJ1-5 | - | TRBD1 | TRBV27 | TGTGCCAGCAGGGCGGACAGGGGGCAAGTACAGCCCCAGCATTTT | CASRADRGQVQPQHF